This entry features one T cell receptor beta chain sequence. The antigen is unknown. This specimen comes from a study of identical twins. Findings and caveats of the study: Cross-sectional statistical analysis was relied on for the conclusions, without the same donors being followed. A partial confounding effect on zero-insertion analyses could come from invariant MAIT and iNKT cells.

In germline, CDR1 is SGHRS, CDR2 YFSETQ. The CDR3 runs to 15 residues. Deletions cut 1 base from V and 4 bases from J, with 11 bases between. From the 5' RACE reads, TCRdb called clonotypes with MiXCR, one entry per CDR3 protein. The repertoire holds about 240,000 distinct CDR3 sequences, 9.5% to 15% seen once, with roughly 4% in the top ten. Another study also made use of these data, one on yellow fever vaccine responses in identical twins.

The chain is built from TRBV5-1 and TRBJ2-2; no clear D gene. This TCR came from a woman younger than 35 in good health. The source material was memory (CD45RO+) T cells sorted from blood. CDR3 DNA sequence: TGCGCCAGCAGCTTGAGAGTAGAGAGCACCGGGGAGCTGTTTTTT. It specifies CASSLRVESTGELFF.